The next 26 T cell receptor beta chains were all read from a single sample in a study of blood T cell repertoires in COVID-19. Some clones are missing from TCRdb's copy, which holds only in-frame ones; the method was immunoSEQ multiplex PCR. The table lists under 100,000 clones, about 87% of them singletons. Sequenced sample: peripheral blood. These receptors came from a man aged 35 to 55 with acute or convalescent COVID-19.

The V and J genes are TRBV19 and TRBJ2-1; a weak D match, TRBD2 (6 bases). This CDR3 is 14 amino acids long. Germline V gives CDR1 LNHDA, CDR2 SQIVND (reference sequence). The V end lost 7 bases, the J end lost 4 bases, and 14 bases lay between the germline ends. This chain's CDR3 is CASKGLAPYNEQFF. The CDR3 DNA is TGTGCCAGTAAGGGCCTAGCGCCTTACAATGAGCAGTTCTTC.

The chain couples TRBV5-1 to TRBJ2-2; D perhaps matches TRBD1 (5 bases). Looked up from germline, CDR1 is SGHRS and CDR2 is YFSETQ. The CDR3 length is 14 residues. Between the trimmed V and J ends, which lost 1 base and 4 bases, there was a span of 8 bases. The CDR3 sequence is CASSLQGPTGELFF. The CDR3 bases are TGCGCCAGCAGCTTGCAGGGTCCCACCGGGGAGCTGTTTTTT. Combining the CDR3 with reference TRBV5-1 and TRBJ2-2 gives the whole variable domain KAGVTQTPRYLIKTRGQQVTLSCSPISGHRSVSWYQQTPGQGLQFLFEYFSETQRNKGNFPGRFSGRQFSNSRSEMNVSTLELGDSALYLCASSLQGPTGELFFGEGSRLTVL.

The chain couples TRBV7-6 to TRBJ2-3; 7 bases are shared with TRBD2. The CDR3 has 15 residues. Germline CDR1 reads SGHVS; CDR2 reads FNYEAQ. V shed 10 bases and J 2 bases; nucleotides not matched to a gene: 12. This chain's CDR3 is CATLPGGPFTDTQYF. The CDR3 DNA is TGTGCCACTCTACCGGGGGGACCATTCACAGATACGCAGTATTTT.

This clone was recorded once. The DNA for the CDR3 is TGTGCCAGCAGCCTACGGACAGCACAAGAGACCCAGTACTTC. It specifies CASSLRTAQETQYF. The chain couples TRBV3-1 (or the pseudogene TRBV3-2) to TRBJ2-5; TRBD1 is a possible D gene (6 bases). Per the germline V gene, CDR1 is LGHDT and CDR2 is YNNKEL (reference sequence). The length of the CDR3 is 14 residues. V lost 4 bases, J lost 2 bases, and 11 bases lay in between.

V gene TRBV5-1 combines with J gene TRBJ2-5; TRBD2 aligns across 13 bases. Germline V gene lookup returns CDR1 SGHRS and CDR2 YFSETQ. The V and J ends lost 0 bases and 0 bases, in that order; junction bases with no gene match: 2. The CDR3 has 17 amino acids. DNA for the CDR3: TGCGCCAGCAGCTTGGGGGGGACTAGCGGGAACCAAGAGACCCAGTACTTC. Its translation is CASSLGGTSGNQETQYF.

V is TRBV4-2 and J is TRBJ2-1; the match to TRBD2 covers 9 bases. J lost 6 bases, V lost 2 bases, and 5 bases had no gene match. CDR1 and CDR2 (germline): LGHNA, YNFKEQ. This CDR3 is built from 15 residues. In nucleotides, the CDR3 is TGTGCCAGCAGCCAACTGAGCGGGAGGTCCAATGAGCAGTTCTTC. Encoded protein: CASSQLSGRSNEQFF.

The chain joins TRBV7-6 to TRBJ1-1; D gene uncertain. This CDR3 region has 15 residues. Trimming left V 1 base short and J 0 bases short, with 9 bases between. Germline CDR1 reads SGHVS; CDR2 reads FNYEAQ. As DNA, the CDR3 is TGTGCCAGCAGCTTAGTGTCCAGTTTGAACACTGAAGCTTTCTTT. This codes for CASSLVSSLNTEAFF. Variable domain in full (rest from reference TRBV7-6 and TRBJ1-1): GAGVSQSPRYKVTKRGQDVALRCDPISGHVSLYWYRQALGQGPEFLTYFNYEAQQDKSGLPNDRFSAERPEGSISTLTIQRTEQRDSAMYRCASSLVSSLNTEAFFGQGTRLTVV.

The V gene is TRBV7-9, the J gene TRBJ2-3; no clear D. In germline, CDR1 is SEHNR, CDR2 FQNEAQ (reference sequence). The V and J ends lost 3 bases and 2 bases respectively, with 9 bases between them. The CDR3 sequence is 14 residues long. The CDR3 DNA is TGTGCCAGCAGCTTCTCAGGAAACACAGATACGCAGTATTTT. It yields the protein CASSFSGNTDTQYF.

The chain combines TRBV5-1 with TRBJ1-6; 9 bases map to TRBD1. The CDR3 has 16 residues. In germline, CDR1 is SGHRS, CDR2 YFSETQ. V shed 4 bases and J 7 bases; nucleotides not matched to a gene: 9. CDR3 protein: CASSQDGTGRNSPLHF. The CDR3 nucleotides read TGCGCCAGCAGCCAAGACGGGACAGGGCGAAATTCACCCCTCCACTTT.

In DNA, the CDR3 is TGCAGCGTTGGAAAGTCGCAGGGAGGAGACACTGAAGCTTTCTTT. Its protein product is CSVGKSQGGDTEAFF. The chain uses TRBV29-1 and TRBJ1-1; D perhaps matches TRBD1 (5 bases). Germline CDR1 reads SQVTM; CDR2 reads ANQGSEA. V lost 4 bases and J lost 3, with 18 bases in between. This CDR3 is 15 amino acids long.

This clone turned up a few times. This CDR3 is CASSYDPAGGTDTQYF. The DNA of the CDR3 is TGTGCCAGCAGTTACGACCCAGCGGGGGGCACAGATACGCAGTATTTT. The chain joins TRBV6-5 to TRBJ2-3, with 8 bases identical to TRBD2. J was trimmed by 1 base and V by 2 bases; bases with no gene match: 5. The CDR3 sequence is 16 residues long. Germline assignment: CDR1 MNHEY and CDR2 SVGAGI.

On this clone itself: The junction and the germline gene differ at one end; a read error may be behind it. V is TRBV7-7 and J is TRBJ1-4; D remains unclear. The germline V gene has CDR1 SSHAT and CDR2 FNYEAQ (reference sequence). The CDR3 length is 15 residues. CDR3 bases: TGTGCTAGCAGCTTAGTCCATTTACCAGGTGAAAAACTGTTTTTT. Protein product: CASSLVHLPGEKLFF.

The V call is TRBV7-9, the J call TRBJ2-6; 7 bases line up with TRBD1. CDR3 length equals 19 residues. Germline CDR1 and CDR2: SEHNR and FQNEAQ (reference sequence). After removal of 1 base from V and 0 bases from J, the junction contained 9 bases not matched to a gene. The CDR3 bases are TGTGCCAGCAGCTTAGGGGGGACAGCCAGGGGCTCTGGGGCCAACGTCCTGACTTTC. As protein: CASSLGGTARGSGANVLTF.

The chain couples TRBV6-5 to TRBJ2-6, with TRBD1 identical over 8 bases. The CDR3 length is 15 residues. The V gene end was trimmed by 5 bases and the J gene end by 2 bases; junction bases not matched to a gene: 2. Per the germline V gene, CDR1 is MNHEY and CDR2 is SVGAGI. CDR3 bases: TGTGCCAGCAGTACACAGGGGGCTGGGGCCAACGTCCTGACTTTC. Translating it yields CASSTQGAGANVLTF.

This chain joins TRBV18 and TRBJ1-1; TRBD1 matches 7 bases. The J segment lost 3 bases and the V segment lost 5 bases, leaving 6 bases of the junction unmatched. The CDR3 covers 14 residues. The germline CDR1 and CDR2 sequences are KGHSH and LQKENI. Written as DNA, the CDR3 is TGTGCCAGCTCATACCAGGGGGAGGACACTGAAGCTTTCTTT. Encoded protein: CASSYQGEDTEAFF. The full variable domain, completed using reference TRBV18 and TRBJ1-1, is NAGVMQNPRHLVRRRGQEARLRCSPMKGHSHVYWYRQLPEEGLKFMVYLQKENIIDESGMPKERFSAEFPKEGPSILRIQQVVRGDSAAYFCASSYQGEDTEAFFGQGTRLTVV.

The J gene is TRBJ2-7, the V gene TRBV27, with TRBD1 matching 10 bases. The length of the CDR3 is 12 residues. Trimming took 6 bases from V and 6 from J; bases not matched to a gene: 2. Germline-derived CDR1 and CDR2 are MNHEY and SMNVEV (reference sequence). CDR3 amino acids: CASRGTGVEQYF. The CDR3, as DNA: TGTGCCAGCAGGGGGACAGGGGTCGAGCAGTACTTC.

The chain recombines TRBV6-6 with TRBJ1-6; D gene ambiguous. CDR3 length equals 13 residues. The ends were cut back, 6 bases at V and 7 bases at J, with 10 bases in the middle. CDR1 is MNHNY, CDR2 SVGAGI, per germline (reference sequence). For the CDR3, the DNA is TGTGCCAGCAGCCTCCAGGCGAATTCACCCCTCCACTTT. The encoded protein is CASSLQANSPLHF.

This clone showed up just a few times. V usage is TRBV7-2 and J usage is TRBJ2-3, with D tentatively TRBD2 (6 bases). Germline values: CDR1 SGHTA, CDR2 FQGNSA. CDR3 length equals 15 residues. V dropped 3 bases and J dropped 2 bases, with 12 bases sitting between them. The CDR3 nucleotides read TGTGCCAGCAGCTTTGAGGCGCGGGACACAGATACGCAGTATTTT. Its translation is CASSFEARDTDTQYF.

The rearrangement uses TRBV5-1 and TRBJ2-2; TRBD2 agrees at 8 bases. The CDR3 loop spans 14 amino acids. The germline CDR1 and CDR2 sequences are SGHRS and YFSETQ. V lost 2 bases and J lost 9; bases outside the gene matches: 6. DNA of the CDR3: TGCGCCAGCAGCTTTGGGCTAGCGGGCCGGGAGCTGTTTTTT. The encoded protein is CASSFGLAGRELFF. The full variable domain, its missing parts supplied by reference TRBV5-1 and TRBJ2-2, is KAGVTQTPRYLIKTRGQQVTLSCSPISGHRSVSWYQQTPGQGLQFLFEYFSETQRNKGNFPGRFSGRQFSNSRSEMNVSTLELGDSALYLCASSFGLAGRELFFGEGSRLTVL.

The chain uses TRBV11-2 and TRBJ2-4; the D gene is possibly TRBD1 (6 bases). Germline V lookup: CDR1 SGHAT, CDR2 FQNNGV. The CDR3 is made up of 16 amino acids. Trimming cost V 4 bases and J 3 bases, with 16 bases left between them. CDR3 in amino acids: CASSSRGWGSKNIQYF. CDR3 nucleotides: TGTGCCAGCAGCTCAAGGGGGTGGGGCAGCAAAAACATTCAGTACTTC.

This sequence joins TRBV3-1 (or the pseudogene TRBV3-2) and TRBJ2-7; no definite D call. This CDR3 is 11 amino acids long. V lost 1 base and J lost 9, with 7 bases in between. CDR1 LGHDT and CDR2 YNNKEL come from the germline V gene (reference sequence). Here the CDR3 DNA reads TGTGCCAGCAGCCAAGGACACGGGCAGTACTTC. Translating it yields CASSQGHGQYF.

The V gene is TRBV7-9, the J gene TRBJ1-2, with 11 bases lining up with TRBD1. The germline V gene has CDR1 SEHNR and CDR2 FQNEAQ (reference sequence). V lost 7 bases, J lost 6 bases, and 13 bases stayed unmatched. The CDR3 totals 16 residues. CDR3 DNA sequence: TGTGCCAGCAATATACCTCCGGGACAGGGGGAAAATGGCTACACCTTC. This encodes CASNIPPGQGENGYTF. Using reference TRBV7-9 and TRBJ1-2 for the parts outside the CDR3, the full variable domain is DTGVSQNPRHKITKRGQNVTFRCDPISEHNRLYWYRQTLGQGPEFLTYFQNEAQLEKSRLLSDRFSAERPKGSFSTLEIQRTEQGDSAMYLCASNIPPGQGENGYTFGSGTRLTVV.

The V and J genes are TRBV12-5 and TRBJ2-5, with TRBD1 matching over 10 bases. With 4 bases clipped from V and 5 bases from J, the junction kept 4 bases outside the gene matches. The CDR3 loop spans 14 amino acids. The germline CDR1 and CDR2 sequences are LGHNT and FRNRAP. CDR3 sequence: CASGWGQGIETQYF. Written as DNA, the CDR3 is TGTGCTAGTGGTTGGGGACAGGGGATTGAGACCCAGTACTTC.

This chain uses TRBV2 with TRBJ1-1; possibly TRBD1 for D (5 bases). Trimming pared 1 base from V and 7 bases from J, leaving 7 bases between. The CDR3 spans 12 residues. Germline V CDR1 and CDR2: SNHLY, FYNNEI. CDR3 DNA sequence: TGTGCCAGCAGTGAAGGACAGATTGAAGCTTTCTTT. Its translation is CASSEGQIEAFF.

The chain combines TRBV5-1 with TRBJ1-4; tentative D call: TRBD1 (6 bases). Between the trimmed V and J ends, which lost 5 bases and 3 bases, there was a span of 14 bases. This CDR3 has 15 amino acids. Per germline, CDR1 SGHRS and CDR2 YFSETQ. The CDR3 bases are TGCGCCAGCAGATTAACCCAGGGGCCTAATGAAAAACTGTTTTTT. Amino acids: CASRLTQGPNEKLFF.

CDR3 protein: CASSPTSGNGELFF. The DNA for the CDR3 is TGTGCCAGCAGCCCTACTAGCGGCAACGGGGAGCTGTTTTTT. This rearrangement joins TRBV5-6 to TRBJ2-2; 8 bases match TRBD2. The CDR3 sequence is 14 residues long. CDR1 and CDR2 from the germline V gene are SGHDT and YYEEEE. V dropped 4 bases and J dropped 7; count of bases not matched to a gene: 6.